The 20 T cell receptor beta chains below all came from one sample that was sequenced in a study of T cells in Graves' hyperthyroidism and ophthalmopathy (dated by TCRdb to between 2019 and 2020). Libraries were constructed by multiplex PCR. The instrument was an Illumina HiSeq 2000. The TCR beta CDR3 regions were amplified from RNA transcripts. A first-round RT-PCR of the TCR CDR3 used the HTBI primer set with the Qiagen OneStep RT-PCR kit. TCRdb handled the public reads itself, with Q25 trimming in fastp and clone calling in MiXCR, and kept productive beta chains. All rows with the same CDR3 protein become a single entry with the most common DNA and genes. Here the sample has hundreds of thousands of distinct CDR3 sequences; 14% to 15% occur a single time. 13% of the sample comes from the top ten. Specimen: blood. The receptors derive from a man aged 18 to 35 with Graves' ophthalmopathy.

V is TRBV7-2 and J is TRBJ2-7; 12 nucleotides match TRBD2. Trimming took 5 bases from V and 5 from J; bases not matched to a gene: 10. Per germline, CDR1 SGHTA and CDR2 FQGNSA. CDR3 length: 16 amino acids. Written as DNA, the CDR3 is TGTGCCAGCAGCCGCATGAGACTAGCGGGAGCTAACGAGCAGTACTTC. It specifies CASSRMRLAGANEQYF.

There are a few counts of this clonotype. The V gene is TRBV11-3, the J gene TRBJ2-2; D unclear. Germline V gene data show CDR1 as SGHNT and CDR2 as YENEEA. Trimming cost V 1 base and J 3 bases, with 12 bases left between them. CDR3 length: 16 residues. CDR3 region: CASSLGATSDTGELFF. The DNA for the CDR3 is TGTGCCAGCAGCTTAGGAGCCACCAGCGACACCGGGGAGCTGTTTTTT.

This clonotype has a count of ten or more. The chain has TRBV12-3 or TRBV12-4 and TRBJ2-2, with D possibly being TRBD2 (5 bases). CDR3 length equals 13 residues. Between the trimmed V and J ends, which lost 8 bases and 7 bases, there was a span of 14 bases. The CDR3 reads CASPDEGSGELFF. As DNA, the CDR3 is TGTGCCAGCCCCGACGAAGGGAGCGGGGAGCTGTTTTTT.

This clonotype was seen at least ten times. The rearrangement links TRBV2 to TRBJ2-2; D is undetermined. V dropped 2 bases and J dropped 1 base, with 5 bases sitting between them. Per germline, CDR1 SNHLY and CDR2 FYNNEI. CDR3 length: 14 residues. The CDR3 region is CASSEIMNTGELFF. CDR3 sequence (DNA): TGTGCCAGCAGTGAAATAATGAACACCGGGGAGCTGTTTTTT.

This clonotype was seen repeatedly, ten times or more. The chain couples TRBV12-3 or TRBV12-4 to TRBJ1-2; 11 bases fit TRBD1. After removal of 5 bases from V and 2 bases from J, the junction contained 7 bases not matched to a gene. This CDR3 is 16 amino acids long. CDR3 bases: TGTGCCAGCAGTCAATGGACAGGGGGCACGAACTATGGCTACACCTTC. This translates into CASSQWTGGTNYGYTF.

A word on this clonotype: Lacking the conserved final phenylalanine or tryptophan, this CDR3 likely reflects a read error. The V gene is TRBV20-1, the J gene TRBJ2-2; D is unclear. V was shortened by 1 base and J by 1 base, with 7 bases between the two germline ends. Germline CDR1 reads DFQATT; CDR2 reads SNEGSKA (reference sequence). The CDR3 contains 14 residues. The CDR3 region has the DNA TGCAGTGCTAGAGGAGAAAGGAACACCGGGGAGCTGTTTCTT. Translated, it gives CSARGERNTGELFL.

This clonotype showed up many times. The V and J genes are TRBV12-5 and TRBJ2-7; maybe TRBD1 (6 bases). Trimming took 1 base from V and 4 from J, leaving 8 bases between them. The CDR3 consists of 13 residues. The germline CDR1 and CDR2 sequences are LGHNT and FRNRAP. The CDR3 bases are TGTGCTAGTGGTTTGGCCACAGGGTACGAGCAGTACTTC. It translates to CASGLATGYEQYF.

This clonotype appeared many times. The gene calls are TRBV3-1 and TRBJ1-5; D gene unclear. Germline V CDR1 and CDR2: LGHDT, YNNKEL (reference sequence). There are 13 residues in the CDR3. Trimming left V 0 bases short and J 6 bases short, with 6 bases between. CDR3 region: CASSQDGFQPQHF. CDR3 sequence (DNA): TGTGCCAGCAGCCAAGATGGTTTTCAGCCCCAGCATTTT.

There are many counts of this clonotype. The V call is TRBV4-2, the J call TRBJ2-3, with a tentative D call TRBD2 (7 bases). The CDR3 contains 16 residues. The ends were cut back, 1 base at V and 2 bases at J, with 13 bases in the middle. Looked up from germline, CDR1 is LGHNA and CDR2 is YNFKEQ. This CDR3 reads CASSQGAGALTDTQYF. The CDR3 DNA reads TGTGCCAGCAGCCAAGGGGCGGGGGCCCTCACAGATACGCAGTATTTT.

This clonotype was recorded at least ten times. The CDR3 DNA sequence: TGTGCCAGCCTAGAAACAGCATTTAACTATGGCTACACCTTC. This encodes CASLETAFNYGYTF. The J gene is TRBJ1-2, the V gene TRBV2; no firm D call. The CDR3 spans 14 residues. V was trimmed by 8 bases and J by 1 base, leaving 14 bases between them. Germline CDR1 is SNHLY and CDR2 is FYNNEI.

This clonotype was detected ten times or more. The V and J genes are TRBV6-6 and TRBJ2-3, with 9 bases that match TRBD2. CDR1 is MNHNY and CDR2 is SVGAGI in the germline V gene (reference sequence). CDR3 length: 17 residues. V shed 0 bases and J 4 bases; nucleotides not matched to a gene: 8. CDR3 bases: TGTGCCAGCAGTTACTCGGCTAGCGGGATCCTCCCAGATACGCAGTATTTT. Its translation is CASSYSASGILPDTQYF.

This clonotype has ten or more counts. The V call is TRBV10-3, the J call TRBJ1-2, with D possibly TRBD1 on 5 matching bases. The V gene lost 7 bases and the J gene lost 5 bases, with 8 bases spanning the gap. This CDR3 region has 11 residues. Germline V gene data show CDR1 as ENHRY and CDR2 as SYGVKD. The CDR3 is CAITEGYGYTF. Here the CDR3 DNA reads TGTGCCATCACGGAGGGGTATGGCTACACCTTC.

This clonotype was recorded many times. The chain has TRBV20-1 and TRBJ1-1; D remains ambiguous. This CDR3 contains 12 residues. Germline CDR1 and CDR2: DFQATT and SNEGSKA (reference sequence). With 4 bases removed from V and 7 bases from J, the gap between germline ends came to 13 bases. The CDR3 sequence: CSATLSGHEAFF. Written as DNA, the CDR3 is TGCAGTGCTACCCTATCCGGGCATGAAGCTTTCTTT.

This clonotype has just a few counts. This chain connects TRBV7-2 to TRBJ1-1; 8 positions agree with TRBD1. V lost 5 bases to trimming and J lost 11 bases; unmatched junction nucleotides: 13. The CDR3 has 14 amino acids. Germline-derived CDR1 and CDR2 are SGHTA and FQGNSA. CDR3 sequence reads: CASSPGQGPIGAFF. The CDR3 region has the DNA TGTGCCAGCAGCCCAGGACAGGGCCCGATTGGGGCTTTCTTT.

This clonotype occurred a few times. The chain joins TRBV10-3 to TRBJ1-3; TRBD1 might be the D (6 bases). Deletions cut 8 bases from V and 1 base from J, with 12 bases between. Germline lookup yields CDR1 ENHRY and CDR2 SYGVKD. The CDR3 is made up of 14 amino acids. The CDR3 sequence: CAIGQTLSGNTIYF. CDR3 coding DNA: TGTGCCATCGGACAGACCCTTTCTGGAAACACCATATATTTT.

At least ten counts were recorded for this clonotype. The rearrangement links TRBV9 to TRBJ2-7, with a weak D call TRBD2 (5 bases). The germline CDR1 and CDR2 sequences are SGDLS and YYNGEE. This CDR3 region has 14 residues. V was cut by 1 base and J by 4 bases, with 12 bases left in between. CDR3 amino acids: CASSVSGVEYEQYF. In DNA, the CDR3 is TGTGCCAGCAGCGTATCCGGGGTGGAGTACGAGCAGTACTTC.

This clonotype was observed at least ten times. This chain uses TRBV9 with TRBJ2-7, with 7 bases matching TRBD1. Germline-derived CDR1 and CDR2 are SGDLS and YYNGEE. J gave up 1 base and V 3 bases, and 4 bases lay outside the gene matches. CDR3 length equals 14 residues. CDR3 in DNA: TGTGCCAGCAGCGCCGGACAGGTTTCCTACGAGCAGTACTTC. Its translation is CASSAGQVSYEQYF.

This clonotype was counted at least ten times. The chain couples TRBV11-2 to TRBJ2-7; weak D call: TRBD1 (5 bases). Germline lookup yields CDR1 SGHAT and CDR2 FQNNGV. Trimming took 3 bases from V and 4 from J, leaving 13 bases between them. The CDR3 loop spans 14 amino acids. CDR3 coding DNA: TGTGCCAGCAGCTTTTCAGGGCTTTTATACGAGCAGTACTTC. Translating it yields CASSFSGLLYEQYF.

V and J are TRBV6-4 and TRBJ1-1; D call uncertain. The V gene's germline CDR1 is MRHNA and CDR2 SNTAGT. Trimming took off 4 bases at V and 3 bases at J, with 9 bases between the two ends. The CDR3 spans 13 residues. CDR3 amino acids: CASSAGSYTEAFF. CDR3 coding DNA: TGTGCCAGCAGTGCAGGATCTTACACTGAAGCTTTCTTT.

This clonotype appeared many times. V and J are TRBV6-1 and TRBJ2-5; TRBD2 matches at 7 bases. Germline V gene lookup returns CDR1 MNHNS and CDR2 SASEGT. The CDR3 consists of 14 residues. V lost 5 bases, J lost 3 bases, and 6 bases stayed unmatched. CDR3 residues: CASSYSLAEETQYF. The CDR3 DNA reads TGTGCCAGCAGTTACAGTCTAGCGGAAGAGACCCAGTACTTC.